One and the same sample provided the 25 T cell receptor beta chains below, sequenced in a study of T-cell reconstitution after alpha-beta-depleted transplantation in children. Unique molecular identifiers were incorporated into the prepared TCRbeta library. TCRdb reanalysed the PCR reads using MiXCR and keeps one entry per CDR3 protein. The repertoire holds about 420,000 distinct CDR3 sequences, around 15% seen once, with 29% in the top ten. This specimen was PBMCs, mostly from graft donor cells, taken 360 days after TCRalphabeta/CD19-depleted stem cell transplant. These receptors all come from a boy less than two years old who had a stem cell transplant for Wiskott-Aldrich syndrome, so the T cells may come from the graft donor.

In its sample, this clonotype was seen a few times. The V gene is TRBV5-1, the J gene TRBJ2-2; D is perhaps TRBD1 (5 bases). Looked up from germline, CDR1 is SGHRS and CDR2 is YFSETQ. The CDR3 runs to 14 residues. With 2 bases removed from V and 7 bases from J, the gap between germline ends came to 12 bases. CDR3 sequence reads: CASSLGREGGELFF. DNA for the CDR3: TGCGCCAGCAGCTTAGGCAGGGAAGGCGGGGAGCTGTTTTTT.

This clonotype showed up just a few times. V gene TRBV7-9 combines with J gene TRBJ1-1, with TRBD1 as a possible D gene (6 bases). Looked up from germline, CDR1 is SEHNR and CDR2 is FQNEAQ (reference sequence). Trimming removed 4 bases from V and 0 bases from J, with 9 bases in between. The CDR3 length is 14 residues. CDR3 loop: CASSYRDLNTEAFF. In DNA, the CDR3 is TGTGCCAGCAGCTACAGGGACTTGAACACTGAAGCTTTCTTT. Full variable domain (outside the CDR3, taken from reference TRBV7-9 and TRBJ1-1): DTGVSQNPRHKITKRGQNVTFRCDPISEHNRLYWYRQTLGQGPEFLTYFQNEAQLEKSRLLSDRFSAERPKGSFSTLEIQRTEQGDSAMYLCASSYRDLNTEAFFGQGTRLTVV.

V gene TRBV7-8 combines with J gene TRBJ2-7, with a tentative D call TRBD2 (6 bases). The CDR3 is 17 amino acids. Trimming shortened V by 2 bases and J by 5 bases, and 22 bases separated the two germline ends. Germline V gives CDR1 SGHVS, CDR2 FQNEAQ. CDR3 sequence: CASSLFGGLGVADEQYF. The CDR3 bases are TGTGCCAGCAGCTTATTTGGGGGGTTGGGTGTTGCGGACGAGCAGTACTTC. Full variable domain (rest looked up from reference TRBV7-8 and TRBJ2-7): GAGVSQSPRYKVAKRGQDVALRCDPISGHVSLFWYQQALGQGPEFLTYFQNEAQLDKSGLPSDRFFAERPEGSVSTLKIQRTQQEDSAVYLCASSLFGGLGVADEQYFGPGTRLTVT.

This clonotype was seen a few times. The chain employs TRBV5-6 and TRBJ2-3; 7 bases are shared with TRBD2. CDR3 length: 17 residues. The V segment lost 2 bases and the J segment 2 bases; nucleotides outside the gene matches: 11. Per germline, CDR1 SGHDT and CDR2 YYEEEE. The CDR3 region is CASSLQSLAVSTDTQYF. The CDR3 coding sequence is TGTGCCAGCAGCTTACAGTCCCTAGCGGTCTCCACAGATACGCAGTATTTT.

The V call is TRBV5-1, the J call TRBJ2-1; perhaps TRBD1 as D (6 bases). V dropped 0 bases and J dropped 5 bases, with 21 bases sitting between them. The V gene's germline CDR1 is SGHRS and CDR2 YFSETQ. This CDR3 has 18 amino acids. The CDR3 DNA follows: TGCGCCAGCAGCTTGGAGGCTACAGGGCCCGGTGGCAACAATGAGCAGTTCTTC. Its protein is CASSLEATGPGGNNEQFF.

This chain joins TRBV28 and TRBJ1-6; the match to TRBD1 covers 9 bases. The CDR3 has 15 amino acids. The junction had 9 bases not matched to a gene; V was cut back by 5 bases and J by 10 bases. In germline, CDR1 is MDHEN, CDR2 SYDVKM. This chain's CDR3 is CASSPSGQGKSPLHF. In DNA form, the CDR3 reads TGTGCCAGCAGTCCATCGGGACAGGGAAAATCACCCCTCCACTTT.

The chain uses TRBV5-6 and TRBJ2-7, with D unclear. This CDR3 has 16 amino acids. V was clipped by 7 bases and J by 1 base, with 21 bases between them. Germline CDR1 SGHDT, CDR2 YYEEEE. The CDR3 loop is CASSNPSGRNSYEQYF. CDR3 bases: TGTGCCAGCTCGAATCCGTCCGGCAGGAATTCCTACGAGCAGTACTTC.

This clonotype was picked up many times. This chain uses TRBV7-9 with TRBJ2-7; 12 bases are a match to TRBD1. V lost 6 bases to trimming and J lost 2 bases; unmatched junction nucleotides: 5. Per the germline V gene, CDR1 is SEHNR and CDR2 is FQNEAQ (reference sequence). CDR3 length equals 15 residues. The DNA for the CDR3 is TGTGCCAGCAGTCGGGACAGGGGGCCGACCTACGAGCAGTACTTC. Its translation: CASSRDRGPTYEQYF.

This chain joins TRBV5-1 and TRBJ1-2; D call uncertain. The V and J ends lost 0 bases and 4 bases respectively, with 10 bases between them. Germline assignment: CDR1 SGHRS and CDR2 YFSETQ. The CDR3 is 14 residues long. As DNA, the CDR3 is TGCGCCAGCAGCTTGGCCCCAGGTTCCTATGGCTACACCTTC. The encoded protein is CASSLAPGSYGYTF.

A few counts support this clonotype. The rearrangement joins TRBV18 to TRBJ2-1; D assignment may be TRBD1 or TRBD2 (6 bases each). The CDR3 is 16 residues long. Trimming took off 0 bases at V and 5 bases at J, with 14 bases between the two ends. CDR1 and CDR2 from the germline V gene are KGHSH and LQKENI. The CDR3 bases are TGTGCCAGCTCACCACCGAAGGGGGGTTGGGACAATGAGCAGTTCTTC. Translated: CASSPPKGGWDNEQFF.

This clonotype was counted only a few times. V gene TRBV11-2 combines with J gene TRBJ2-5; D unclear. The CDR3 covers 14 residues. V lost 5 bases to trimming and J lost 5 bases, with 15 bases between them. CDR1 is SGHAT and CDR2 is FQNNGV in the germline V gene. CDR3 loop: CASSLSPERETQYF. DNA for the CDR3: TGTGCCAGCAGCCTGTCCCCGGAGAGGGAGACCCAGTACTTC.

The genes are TRBV7-2 and TRBJ1-1; 10 bases are a match to TRBD1. The CDR3 has 14 residues. J gave up 11 bases and V 5 bases, and 11 bases lay outside the gene matches. CDR1 is SGHTA and CDR2 is FQGNSA in the germline V gene. The CDR3 loop is CASSRSGQGPSAFF. CDR3 bases: TGTGCCAGCAGCAGATCGGGACAGGGGCCATCCGCTTTCTTT.

This clonotype has more than one count but fewer than ten. The genes are TRBV12-3 or TRBV12-4 and TRBJ1-1; TRBD1 matches 8 bases. V was pared by 4 bases and J by 4 bases, with 8 bases of the junction left unmatched. The CDR3 totals 15 residues. The CDR3 here is CASSSLDRVVTEAFF. The CDR3 DNA follows: TGTGCCAGCAGTTCGCTGGACAGGGTTGTCACTGAAGCTTTCTTT.

V gene TRBV20-1 combines with J gene TRBJ1-4, with 10 bases fitting TRBD1. Germline V lookup: CDR1 DFQATT, CDR2 SNEGSKA (reference sequence). CDR3 length equals 15 residues. The J segment lost 3 bases and the V segment lost 6 bases, leaving 7 bases of the junction unmatched. The CDR3 bases are TGCAGTGCCCCGACAGGGGGCGTTTCTAATGAAAAACTGTTTTTT. Residues: CSAPTGGVSNEKLFF.

The table lists this clonotype with many counts. The chain couples TRBV28 to TRBJ1-3; D is perhaps TRBD1 (5 bases). The germline V and J ends were trimmed by 5 bases and 2 bases, with 13 bases remaining between them. This CDR3 spans 15 amino acids. CDR1 MDHEN and CDR2 SYDVKM come from the germline V gene. CDR3 sequence: CASSLRGGTGNTIYF. DNA for the CDR3: TGTGCCAGCAGTCTAAGGGGAGGGACTGGAAACACCATATATTTT.

CDR3 loop: CAIRTAYNEQFF. CDR3 coding DNA: TGTGCCATCAGAACAGCCTACAATGAGCAGTTCTTC. The chain employs TRBV10-3 and TRBJ2-1; D gene unclear. Trimming cost V 6 bases and J 2 bases, with 5 bases left between them. In germline, CDR1 is ENHRY, CDR2 SYGVKD. The CDR3 is made up of 12 amino acids.

This clonotype has at least ten counts. The chain recombines TRBV9 with TRBJ1-1; no reliable D call. The V end was cut by 0 bases, the J end by 0 bases, with 9 bases between. CDR1 SGDLS and CDR2 YYNGEE come from the germline V gene. The length of the CDR3 is 15 residues. The CDR3 DNA sequence: TGTGCCAGCAGCGTAGCAGGAAACCTGAACACTGAAGCTTTCTTT. Translation: CASSVAGNLNTEAFF.

The sample holds one count of this clonotype. This chain connects TRBV12-3 or TRBV12-4 to TRBJ2-2; tentatively, D is TRBD2 (6 bases). This CDR3 contains 15 residues. V was clipped by 6 bases and J by 5 bases, with 16 bases between them. For the CDR3, the DNA is TGTGCCAGCAGCCCCGGGGAGGCGTGGACCGGGGAGCTGTTTTTT. Translating gives CASSPGEAWTGELFF.

This clonotype has just a few counts. This chain uses TRBV5-4 with TRBJ2-7, with D unclear. The length of the CDR3 is 14 residues. Germline CDR1 and CDR2: SGHNT and YYREEE (reference sequence). Trimming took 3 bases from V and 2 from J, leaving 12 bases between them. The DNA of the CDR3 is TGTGCCAGCAGCTCCCGAGACGCTACCTACGAGCAGTACTTC. It specifies CASSSRDATYEQYF.

The chain combines TRBV10-1 with TRBJ1-5, with 8 bases aligning to TRBD1. V was pared by 10 bases and J by 5 bases, with 7 bases of the junction left unmatched. Germline V gene lookup returns CDR1 WNHNN and CDR2 SYGVQD (reference sequence). CDR3 length: 13 residues. The CDR3 DNA reads as TGCGCCACTTCGACAGGGGTTCATCAGCCCCAGCATTTT. The encoded protein is CATSTGVHQPQHF.

This clonotype was detected a few times. CDR3 sequence: CASSPAVTGELFF. Written as DNA, the CDR3 is TGTGCCAGCAGCCCAGCCGTCACCGGGGAGCTGTTTTTT. This rearrangement joins TRBV12-3 or TRBV12-4 to TRBJ2-2; D is unresolved. The CDR3 loop spans 13 amino acids. Trimming took 6 bases from V and 4 from J, leaving 9 bases between them.

The chain uses TRBV12-3 or TRBV12-4 and TRBJ2-7; TRBD1 or TRBD2 may be the D gene (5 bases each). CDR3 length: 15 residues. Trimming cost V 3 bases and J 4 bases, with 16 bases left between them. The CDR3 spells CASSFSVVGDYEQYF. CDR3 DNA: TGTGCCAGCAGTTTTTCAGTGGTGGGGGATTACGAGCAGTACTTC.

This chain links TRBV2 with TRBJ1-1; no reliable D call. Germline V lookup: CDR1 SNHLY, CDR2 FYNNEI. The CDR3 consists of 14 residues. Trimming removed 7 bases at V and 5 bases at J, with 17 bases between. Here the CDR3 reads CASIYSRGTTEAFF. The DNA of the CDR3 is TGTGCCAGCATCTACTCTCGGGGAACAACTGAAGCTTTCTTT.

This clonotype was counted ten times or more. This chain connects TRBV24-1 to TRBJ2-3, with 9 bases that match TRBD2. Trimming took 7 bases from V and 1 from J; bases not matched to a gene: 2. CDR3 length equals 14 residues. Germline CDR1 is KGHDR and CDR2 is SFDVKD. The CDR3 loop reads CATSLAGGTDTQYF. The CDR3, as DNA: TGTGCCACCAGCTTAGCGGGAGGCACAGATACGCAGTATTTT.

This clonotype appeared a few times. The rearrangement uses TRBV5-1 and TRBJ1-2; 8 bases match TRBD1. This CDR3 region has 13 residues. The J segment lost 3 bases and the V segment lost 4 bases, leaving 2 bases of the junction unmatched. Germline assignment: CDR1 SGHRS and CDR2 YFSETQ. CDR3 sequence reads: CASSVTGDYGYTF. CDR3 sequence (DNA): TGCGCCAGCAGCGTGACAGGGGACTATGGCTACACCTTC. Supplemented by reference TRBV5-1 and TRBJ1-2, the full variable domain reads KAGVTQTPRYLIKTRGQQVTLSCSPISGHRSVSWYQQTPGQGLQFLFEYFSETQRNKGNFPGRFSGRQFSNSRSEMNVSTLELGDSALYLCASSVTGDYGYTFGSGTRLTVV.